The clone carrying this T cell receptor (beta chain) has only a few counts. The sample is drawn from a study of identical twins' blood T cells. As processed by the authors: Clonotypes per individual ranged from about 85,000 to nearly 500,000. TCRdb reprocessed the 5' RACE reads with MiXCR, giving one entry per CDR3 protein. Here the V and J calls rest on TCRdb's processing, not on the authors' analysis. Of hundreds of thousands of distinct CDR3 sequences in the sample, roughly 27% were seen once. The germline gives CDR1 MNHEY, CDR2 SVGEGT. This CDR3 is 17 amino acids long. With 2 bases removed from V and 0 bases from J, the gap between germline ends came to 11 bases.

The chain combines TRBV6-2 or TRBV6-3 with TRBJ2-6; D unclear. Input material: PBMCs. The clonotype originates from a woman aged 18 to 55 in good health. As DNA, the CDR3 is TGTGCCAGCAGTTACCTCGGACGCACCTCTGGGGCCAACGTCCTGACTTTC. Translation: CASSYLGRTSGANVLTF.